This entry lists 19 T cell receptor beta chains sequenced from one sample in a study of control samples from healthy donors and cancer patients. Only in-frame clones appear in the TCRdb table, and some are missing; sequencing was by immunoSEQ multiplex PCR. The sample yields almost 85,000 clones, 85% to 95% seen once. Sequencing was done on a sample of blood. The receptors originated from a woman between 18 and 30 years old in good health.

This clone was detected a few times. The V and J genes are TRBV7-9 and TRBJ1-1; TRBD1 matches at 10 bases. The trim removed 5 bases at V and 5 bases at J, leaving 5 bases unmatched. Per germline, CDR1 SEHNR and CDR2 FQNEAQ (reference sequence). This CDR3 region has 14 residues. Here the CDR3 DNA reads TGTGCCAGCAGCGGGACAGGGGTGATGACTGAAGCTTTCTTT. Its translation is CASSGTGVMTEAFF.

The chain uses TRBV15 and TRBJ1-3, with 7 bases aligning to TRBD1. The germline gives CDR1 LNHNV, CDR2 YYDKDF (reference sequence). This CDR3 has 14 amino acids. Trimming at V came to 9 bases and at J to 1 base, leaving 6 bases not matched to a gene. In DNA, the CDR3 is TGTGCCACAAAAACAGGGGCTTCTGGAAACACCATATATTTT. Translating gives CATKTGASGNTIYF.

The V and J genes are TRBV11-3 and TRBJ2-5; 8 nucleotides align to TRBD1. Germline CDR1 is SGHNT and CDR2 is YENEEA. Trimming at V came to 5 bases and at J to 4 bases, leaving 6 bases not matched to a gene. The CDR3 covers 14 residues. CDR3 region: CASSTQGARETQYF. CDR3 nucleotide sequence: TGTGCCAGCAGCACGCAGGGGGCGCGAGAGACCCAGTACTTC.

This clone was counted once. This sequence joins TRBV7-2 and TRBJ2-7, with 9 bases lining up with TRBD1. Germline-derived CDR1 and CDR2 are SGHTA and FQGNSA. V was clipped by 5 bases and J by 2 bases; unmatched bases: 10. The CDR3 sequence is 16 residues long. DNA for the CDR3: TGTGCCAGCAGCCGTACCGGGACAGGGTTAACCTACGAGCAGTACTTC. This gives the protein CASSRTGTGLTYEQYF.

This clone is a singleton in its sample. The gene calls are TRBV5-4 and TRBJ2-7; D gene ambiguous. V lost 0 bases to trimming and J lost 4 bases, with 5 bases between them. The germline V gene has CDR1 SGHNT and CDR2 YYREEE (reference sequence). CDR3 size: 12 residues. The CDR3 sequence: CASSLGGYEQYF. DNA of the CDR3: TGTGCCAGCAGCTTGGGGGGTTACGAGCAGTACTTC.

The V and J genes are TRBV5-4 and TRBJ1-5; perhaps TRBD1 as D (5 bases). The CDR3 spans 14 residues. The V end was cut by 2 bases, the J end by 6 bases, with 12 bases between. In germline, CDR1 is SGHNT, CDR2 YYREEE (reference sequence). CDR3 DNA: TGTGCCAGCAGCTTAGGCAGGGCAGGTCAGCCCCAGCATTTT. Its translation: CASSLGRAGQPQHF. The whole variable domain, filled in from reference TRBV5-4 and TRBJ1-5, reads ETGVTQSPTHLIKTRGQQVTLRCSSQSGHNTVSWYQQALGQGPQFIFQYYREEENGRGNFPPRFSGLQFPNYSSELNVNALELDDSALYLCASSLGRAGQPQHFGDGTRLSIL.

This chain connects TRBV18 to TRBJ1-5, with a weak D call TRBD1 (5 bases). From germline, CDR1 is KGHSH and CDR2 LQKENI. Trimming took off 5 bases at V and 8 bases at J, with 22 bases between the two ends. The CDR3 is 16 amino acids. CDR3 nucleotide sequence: TGTGCCAGCTCATTAGGCGGGACGACCCTCGGGGAGCCCCAGCATTTT. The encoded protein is CASSLGGTTLGEPQHF.

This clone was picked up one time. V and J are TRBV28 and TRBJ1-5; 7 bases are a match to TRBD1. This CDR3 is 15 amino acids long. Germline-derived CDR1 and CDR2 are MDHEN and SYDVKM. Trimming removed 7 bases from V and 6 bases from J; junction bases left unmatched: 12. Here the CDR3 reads CASNHRQGTGQPQHF. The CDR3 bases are TGTGCCAGCAACCATCGACAGGGAACGGGTCAGCCCCAGCATTTT.

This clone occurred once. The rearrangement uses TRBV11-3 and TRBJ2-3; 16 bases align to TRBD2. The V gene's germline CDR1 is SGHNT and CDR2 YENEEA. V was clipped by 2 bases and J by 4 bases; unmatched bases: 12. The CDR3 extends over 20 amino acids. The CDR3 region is CASSLSALGTSGGAPDTQYF. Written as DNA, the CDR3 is TGTGCCAGCAGCTTATCCGCACTCGGGACTAGCGGGGGGGCCCCAGATACGCAGTATTTT.

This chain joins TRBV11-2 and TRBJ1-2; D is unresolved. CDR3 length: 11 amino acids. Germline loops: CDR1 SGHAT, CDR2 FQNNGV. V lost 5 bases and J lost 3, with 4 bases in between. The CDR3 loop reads CASSPDYGYTF. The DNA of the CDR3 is TGTGCCAGCAGCCCGGACTATGGCTACACCTTC.

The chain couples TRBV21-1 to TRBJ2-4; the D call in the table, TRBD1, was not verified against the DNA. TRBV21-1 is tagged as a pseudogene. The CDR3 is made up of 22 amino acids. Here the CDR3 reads CASSKLTRGTGGWFRAKNIQYF. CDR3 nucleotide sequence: TGTGCCAGCAGCAAATTGACTAGGGGGACAGGGGGCTGGTTTAGAGCCAAAAACATTCAGTACTTC.

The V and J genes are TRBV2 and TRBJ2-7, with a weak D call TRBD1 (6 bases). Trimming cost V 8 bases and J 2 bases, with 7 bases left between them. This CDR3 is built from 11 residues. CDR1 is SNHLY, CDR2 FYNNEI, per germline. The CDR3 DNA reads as TGTGCCAGCCGGGACACCTACGAGCAGTACTTC. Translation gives CASRDTYEQYF.

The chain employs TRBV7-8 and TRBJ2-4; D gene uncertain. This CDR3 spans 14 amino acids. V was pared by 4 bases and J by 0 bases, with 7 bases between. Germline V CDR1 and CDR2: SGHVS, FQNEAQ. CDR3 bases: TGTGCCAGCAGCTATGATGGAGCCAAAAACATTCAGTACTTC. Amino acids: CASSYDGAKNIQYF.

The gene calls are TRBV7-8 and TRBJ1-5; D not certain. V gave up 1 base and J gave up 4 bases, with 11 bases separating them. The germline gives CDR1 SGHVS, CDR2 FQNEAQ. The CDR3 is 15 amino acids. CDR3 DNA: TGTGCCAGCAGCTTAGTCCGGCACACGAATCAGCCCCAGCATTTT. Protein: CASSLVRHTNQPQHF.

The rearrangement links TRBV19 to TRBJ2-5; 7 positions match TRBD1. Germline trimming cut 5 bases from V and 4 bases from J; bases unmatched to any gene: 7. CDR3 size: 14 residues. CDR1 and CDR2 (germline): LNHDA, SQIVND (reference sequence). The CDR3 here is CASSPQTGPETQYF. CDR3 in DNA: TGTGCCAGTAGTCCCCAGACAGGGCCAGAGACCCAGTACTTC.

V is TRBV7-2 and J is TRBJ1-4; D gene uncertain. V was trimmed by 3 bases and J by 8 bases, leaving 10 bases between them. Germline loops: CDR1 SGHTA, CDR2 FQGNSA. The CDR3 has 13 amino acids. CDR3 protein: CASSFNLDEKLFF. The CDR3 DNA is TGTGCCAGCAGCTTTAACTTAGACGAAAAACTGTTTTTT.

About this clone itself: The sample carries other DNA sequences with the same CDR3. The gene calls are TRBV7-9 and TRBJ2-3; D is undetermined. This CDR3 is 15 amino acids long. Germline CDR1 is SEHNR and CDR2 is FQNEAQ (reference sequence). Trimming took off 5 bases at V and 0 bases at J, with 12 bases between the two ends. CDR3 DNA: TGTGCCAGCAGCCTAGGCCCGGCAAGCACAGATACGCAGTATTTT. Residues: CASSLGPASTDTQYF.

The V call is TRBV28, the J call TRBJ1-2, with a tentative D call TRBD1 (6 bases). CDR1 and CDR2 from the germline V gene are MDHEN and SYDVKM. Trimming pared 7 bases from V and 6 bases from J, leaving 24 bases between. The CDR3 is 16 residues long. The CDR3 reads CASTNTGPTLGDGYTF. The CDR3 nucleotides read TGTGCCAGCACGAATACAGGGCCTACACTGGGGGATGGCTACACCTTC.

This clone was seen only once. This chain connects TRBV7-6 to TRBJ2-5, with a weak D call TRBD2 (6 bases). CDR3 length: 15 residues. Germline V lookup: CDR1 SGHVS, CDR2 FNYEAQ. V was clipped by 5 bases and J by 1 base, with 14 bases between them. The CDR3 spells CASSLTTSTQETQYF. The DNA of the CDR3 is TGTGCCAGCAGCCTAACGACTAGTACCCAAGAGACCCAGTACTTC.